This is a list of T cell receptor beta chains from one sample in a study of T cells after yellow fever vaccination. TCRdb reanalysed the 5' RACE reads using MiXCR and keeps one entry per CDR3 protein. The sample yields under 600,000 distinct CDR3 sequences, about a fifth seen once. The specimen was PBMCs, collected approximately 22 days after the first yellow fever vaccination. These receptors came from a man aged 18 to 30 who received the YFV17D yellow fever vaccine. The CDR3 runs from the conserved cysteine through the conserved F or W. The D gene is left open where the match is weak. Where a row states a size, it is once, few, many or the class of an expanded clone; other rows omit it.

V,size,J,D,CDR3,DNA
TRBV20-1,few,TRBJ2-5,-,CSARMGGLKETQYF,TGCAGTGCTAGAATGGGGGGCTTGAAAGAGACCCAGTACTTC
TRBV27,-,TRBJ1-2,-,CASSTIDGKGLSYGYTF,TGTGCCAGCAGCACCATTGACGGGAAGGGCTTATCATATGGCTACACCTTC
TRBV6-2/TRBV6-3,-,TRBJ1-1,-,CASSRSGMNTEAFF,TGTGCCAGCAGTCGGAGTGGGATGAACACTGAAGCTTTCTTT
TRBV7-9,-,TRBJ1-1,TRBD1,CASSLPQGAATEAFF,TGTGCCAGCAGCTTACCCCAGGGGGCGGCCACTGAAGCTTTCTTT
TRBV18,-,TRBJ2-6,-,CASSPSSSGSGANVLTF,TGTGCCAGCTCACCATCGAGTTCGGGGTCTGGGGCCAACGTCCTGACTTTC
TRBV12-3/TRBV12-4,few,TRBJ2-3,-,CASSLWRGTGTDTQYF,TGTGCCAGCAGTTTATGGCGGGGCACCGGCACAGATACGCAGTATTTT
TRBV9,-,TRBJ2-3,TRBD1,CASQRGQGADTQYF,TGTGCCAGCCAGCGGGGACAGGGTGCAGATACGCAGTATTTT
TRBV10-3,few,TRBJ1-1,-,CAISPGATSTEAFF,TGTGCCATCAGCCCCGGGGCGACGAGCACTGAAGCTTTCTTT
TRBV5-1,-,TRBJ2-3,TRBD1,CASSPGQGAALFADTQYF,TGCGCCAGCAGCCCGGGACAGGGGGCCGCCTTATTCGCAGATACGCAGTATTTT
TRBV27,-,TRBJ1-6,TRBD1,CASSAKGAWNSPLHF,TGTGCCAGCAGTGCGAAGGGGGCTTGGAATTCACCCCTCCACTTT
TRBV10-3,-,TRBJ1-5,TRBD1,CAISEEDRSNQPQHF,TGTGCCATCAGTGAAGAGGACAGGTCCAATCAGCCCCAGCATTTT
TRBV7-8,many,TRBJ2-3,TRBD1,CASSPQGQGADTQYF,TGTGCCAGCAGCCCGCAGGGACAGGGGGCAGATACGCAGTATTTT
TRBV19,few,TRBJ2-2,TRBD1,CASKSDRGGANTGELFF,TGTGCCAGCAAAAGCGACAGGGGCGGAGCGAACACCGGGGAGCTGTTTTTT
TRBV10-3,many,TRBJ2-2,-,CAISESSNTGELFF,TGTGCCATCAGTGAGTCGAGCAACACCGGGGAGCTGTTTTTT
TRBV4-1,-,TRBJ2-3,TRBD2,CASSQETAGTSEDTQYF,TGCGCCAGCAGCCAAGAGACGGCCGGGACTAGCGAAGATACGCAGTATTTT
TRBV25-1,few,TRBJ2-1,TRBD2,CASSDPRSGENNEQFF,TGTGCCAGCAGTGACCCGAGGAGCGGGGAAAACAATGAGCAGTTCTTC
TRBV6-1,few,TRBJ1-3,-,CASSITGLAGNTIYF,TGTGCCAGCAGTATAACCGGACTGGCCGGAAACACCATATATTTT
TRBV7-2,-,TRBJ2-1,-,CASSLSVPRFNEQFF,TGTGCCAGCAGCTTATCAGTACCTCGATTTAATGAGCAGTTCTTC
TRBV20-1,-,TRBJ1-5,-,CSAREGPNQPQHF,TGCAGTGCTAGAGAGGGTCCAAATCAGCCCCAGCATTTT